This T cell receptor (beta chain) was identified in a study of control samples from healthy donors and cancer patients. The germline V gene has CDR1 MNHEY and CDR2 SVGAGI. The CDR3 runs 13 residues. V lost 9 bases, J lost 1 base, and 12 bases lay in between. Generated by immunoSEQ multiplex PCR, the TCRdb table keeps only in-frame clones and is missing some. Altogether over 100,000 clones are present, approximately 90% being singletons, with the ten largest covering 4% to 4.5%. Sequences were obtained from blood. V and J are TRBV6-5 and TRBJ1-1, with unresolved D. The receptor comes from a human donor in good health. The donor label of this sample is uncertain. The CDR3 protein is CASGKVGNTEAFF. The CDR3 region has the DNA TGTGCCAGTGGGAAAGTCGGGAACACTGAAGCTTTCTTT.